This T cell receptor (beta chain) was recorded in a study of glioma-infiltrating T cells after dendritic cell vaccination. Turning to the study itself: Patients had newly diagnosed or recurrent glioblastoma and received dendritic cell vaccines. Patients received autologous tumor lysate-pulsed dendritic cell vaccination between the early 2000s and the early 2010s. The vaccine used monocyte-derived dendritic cells pulsed overnight with autologous tumor lysate.

This table comes from immunoSEQ multiplex PCR, and its TCRdb copy is limited to in-frame clones, with some not included. The sample has roughly 60,000 clones; more than 75% are singletons. Germline loops: CDR1 MNHEY, CDR2 SMNVEV (reference sequence). Trimming removed 2 bases from V and 9 bases from J, with 18 bases in between. The CDR3 has 15 amino acids. Specified time point: after dendritic cell vaccination, including at tumor progression/relapse. Before vaccination, two weeks after the third vaccination, and at progression, PBMC were collected. The specimen was blood, collected after dendritic cell vaccination. This clonotype was sampled from a human donor with glioblastoma. The chain carries TRBV27 and TRBJ2-3, with D possibly being TRBD2 (6 bases). CDR3 coding DNA: TGTGCCAGCAGTTTAGTGGGGGGAATAAAAGGAACGCAGTATTTT. Its protein product is CASSLVGGIKGTQYF.